This T cell receptor (beta chain) was recorded in a study of cytomegalovirus exposure and HLA in healthy donors. Study-wide findings and caveats: Excluded were some V segments that proved indistinguishable, including TRBV6-2 and TRBV6-3.

On this clone itself: Antigen: not known.

This CDR3 is 15 amino acids long. From germline, CDR1 is SGDLS and CDR2 YYNGEE. Trimming took 3 bases from V and 5 from J; bases not matched to a gene: 7. Researchers ran the PCR with 60 Vbeta and 13 Jbeta primers. Sequenced by immunoSEQ multiplex PCR; TCRdb stores in-frame clones only, minus some. The data show roughly 230,000 clones, with 85% to 95% seen just once and 1.7% held by the top ten. Sample: PBMCs. The J gene is TRBJ2-2, the V gene TRBV9, with 7 positions matching TRBD1. The sequence derives from a girl aged 2 to 10 in good health and CMV-seronegative. The CDR3 DNA sequence: TGTGCCAGCAGCGAACAGGGGATATCTACCGGGGAGCTGTTTTTT. It codes for CASSEQGISTGELFF.